Following are 24 T cell receptor beta chains from one sample sequenced in a study of shared clonotypes between healthy human individuals. TCRdb's copy holds only in-frame clones and misses some; the assay was immunoSEQ multiplex PCR. The data show about 1 million clones, more than 65% seen once. Sample: memory CD4+ T cells sorted from blood. Stated subset: CD45RA-negative fraction. The origin of the receptors is a man younger than 35 in good health.

The V gene is TRBV30, the J gene TRBJ1-1; perhaps TRBD1 as D (6 bases). V was pared by 0 bases and J by 10 bases, with 12 bases between. CDR1 and CDR2 from the germline V gene are GTSNPN and SVGIG (reference sequence). The CDR3 has 12 residues. CDR3 DNA sequence: TGTGCCTGGAGTGTTCAGGGGCAGAGAGCTTTCTTT. Protein product: CAWSVQGQRAFF.

The chain combines TRBV27 with TRBJ2-7; 8 bases fit TRBD2. The CDR3 has 16 amino acids. Germline CDR1 is MNHEY and CDR2 is SMNVEV (reference sequence). With 5 bases clipped from V and 4 bases from J, the junction kept 13 bases outside the gene matches. The CDR3 nucleotides are TGTGCCAGCAGTCCTAACGGGCCTAGCGGGCGATACGAGCAGTACTTC. It encodes CASSPNGPSGRYEQYF.

The gene calls are TRBV18 and TRBJ1-1; maybe TRBD1 (5 bases). Trimming took 2 bases from V and 11 from J, leaving 15 bases between them. The CDR3 is 13 residues long. CDR1 and CDR2 (germline): KGHSH, LQKENI. The CDR3 is CASSPGYQGEAFF. CDR3 nucleotide sequence: TGTGCCAGCTCACCAGGCTACCAAGGGGAGGCTTTCTTT.

The V gene is TRBV12-2, the J gene TRBJ2-5; the table's D call TRBD2 went unverified against the DNA. TRBV12-2 is a pseudogene locus. The CDR3 runs 15 residues. The CDR3 nucleotides are TGTGCAAGTCGCCTGAGCGGGAGGACTAAAGAGACCCAGTACTTC. Its translation is CASRLSGRTKETQYF.

This chain uses TRBV30 with TRBJ1-3; possible D gene TRBD1, 5 bases. Trimming took off 0 bases at V and 0 bases at J, with 9 bases between the two ends. There are 15 residues in the CDR3. CDR1 is GTSNPN, CDR2 SVGIG, per germline (reference sequence). Here the CDR3 reads CAWSVQAFSGNTIYF. For the CDR3, the DNA is TGTGCCTGGAGTGTACAGGCTTTCTCTGGAAACACCATATATTTT.

The chain is built from TRBV2 and TRBJ1-6, with 8 bases identical to TRBD1. The junction had 8 bases not matched to a gene; V was cut back by 3 bases and J by 10 bases. Germline V gene sequence: CDR1 SNHLY, CDR2 FYNNEI. The CDR3 has 15 residues. The CDR3 coding sequence is TGTGCCAGCAGTGACCTGACAGGGGAGTGGTCACCCCTCCACTTT. It specifies CASSDLTGEWSPLHF. Using reference TRBV2 and TRBJ1-6 for the parts outside the CDR3, the full variable domain is EPEVTQTPSHQVTQMGQEVILRCVPISNHLYFYWYRQILGQKVEFLVSFYNNEISEKSEIFDDQFSVERPDGSNFTLKIRSTKLEDSAMYFCASSDLTGEWSPLHFGNGTRLTVT.

V usage is TRBV27 and J usage is TRBJ2-5; D is unresolved. Germline assignment: CDR1 MNHEY and CDR2 SMNVEV (reference sequence). V dropped 6 bases and J dropped 0 bases, with 20 bases sitting between them. CDR3 length equals 17 residues. The CDR3 DNA sequence: TGTGCCAGCAGACGCCGATTAACTGGTGGTTACCAAGAGACCCAGTACTTC. Translating gives CASRRRLTGGYQETQYF.

V is TRBV30 and J is TRBJ2-5; 11 bases match TRBD2. CDR1 and CDR2 (germline): GTSNPN, SVGIG (reference sequence). V shed 2 bases, J shed 7 bases, and the junction held 9 bases outside the gene matches. The CDR3 is made up of 15 amino acids. CDR3 coding DNA: TGTGCCTGGAGTCTCACCGGGACTAGCGGTGGGACCCAGTACTTC. Translation gives CAWSLTGTSGGTQYF.

This clone was observed once. The sample has other DNA sequences that encode this CDR3 too. The CDR3 bases are TGTGCCAGCAGCTTAGATACTAGCGGGAGCCAAGAGACCCAGTACTTC. It is translated as CASSLDTSGSQETQYF. The chain uses TRBV11-2 and TRBJ2-5; 11 nucleotides match TRBD2. Germline-derived CDR1 and CDR2 are SGHAT and FQNNGV. The CDR3 is 16 amino acids. After removal of 0 bases from V and 1 base from J, the junction contained 1 base not matched to a gene.

The chain uses TRBV7-8 and TRBJ1-5; no clear D. Germline CDR1 SGHVS, CDR2 FQNEAQ. This CDR3 has 13 amino acids. Trimming removed 1 base at V and 9 bases at J, with 10 bases between. DNA for the CDR3: TGTGCCAGCAGCTTAGGCGGGGAACGGCCCCAGCATTTT. This encodes CASSLGGERPQHF.

This chain connects TRBV7-2 to TRBJ2-2; the D is unclear. Trimming removed 1 base at V and 4 bases at J, with 7 bases between. CDR3 size: 14 residues. CDR1 and CDR2 from the germline V gene are SGHTA and FQGNSA. The CDR3 nucleotides are TGTGCCAGCAGCTTAGAGTGGGCCACCGGGGAGCTGTTTTTT. It specifies CASSLEWATGELFF.

Of note for this clone: Other DNA sequences in the same sample also yield this CDR3. The V gene is TRBV7-2, the J gene TRBJ2-7; unclear D gene. This CDR3 is built from 12 residues. V was trimmed by 1 base and J by 4 bases, leaving 5 bases between them. Germline CDR1 reads SGHTA; CDR2 reads FQGNSA. DNA for the CDR3: TGTGCCAGCAGCTTAGAGCCGTACGAGCAGTACTTC. It translates to CASSLEPYEQYF.

The rearrangement joins TRBV25-1 to TRBJ1-1; D unclear. The CDR3 has 12 residues. V lost 7 bases, J lost 11 bases, and 17 bases lay in between. Germline lookup yields CDR1 MGHDK and CDR2 SYGVNS. The CDR3 DNA sequence: TGTGCCAGCATTGGCAACACTGAATATGCTTTCTTT. Translation gives CASIGNTEYAFF.

The genes are TRBV18 and TRBJ2-3; 8 bases align to TRBD2. Trimming at V came to 2 bases and at J to 4 bases, leaving 2 bases not matched to a gene. The CDR3 contains 14 residues. CDR1 is KGHSH and CDR2 is LQKENI in the germline V gene. The chain's CDR3 is CASSPSGRADTQYF. CDR3 sequence (DNA): TGTGCCAGCTCACCAAGCGGGAGAGCAGATACGCAGTATTTT. The full variable domain, rest sourced from reference TRBV18 and TRBJ2-3, is NAGVMQNPRHLVRRRGQEARLRCSPMKGHSHVYWYRQLPEEGLKFMVYLQKENIIDESGMPKERFSAEFPKEGPSILRIQQVVRGDSAAYFCASSPSGRADTQYFGPGTRLTVL.

At least ten counts were recorded for this clone. The chain joins TRBV9 to TRBJ2-7; D remains unclear. The germline V gene has CDR1 SGDLS and CDR2 YYNGEE. The CDR3 covers 10 residues. The V gene lost 3 bases and the J gene lost 11 bases, with 9 bases spanning the gap. The CDR3 bases are TGTGCCAGCAGCGGGCGAACGGAGTACTTC. Its protein is CASSGRTEYF.

The J gene is TRBJ2-5, the V gene TRBV19; D tentatively reads TRBD1 or TRBD2 (6 bases each). Trimming shortened V by 4 bases and J by 2 bases, and 14 bases separated the two germline ends. CDR1 is LNHDA, CDR2 SQIVND, per germline (reference sequence). CDR3 length: 15 residues. CDR3 nucleotide sequence: TGTGCCAGTAGTAGGGCGGGACACTCACAAGAGACCCAGTACTTC. This gives the protein CASSRAGHSQETQYF.

There are a few counts of this clone. The chain has TRBV2 and TRBJ2-1; TRBD1 matches at 10 bases. The V and J ends lost 9 bases and 2 bases, in that order; junction bases with no gene match: 1. Germline V gene data show CDR1 as SNHLY and CDR2 as FYNNEI. This CDR3 comprises 13 residues. CDR3 protein: CASGQGAYNEQFF. Written as DNA, the CDR3 is TGTGCCAGTGGACAGGGGGCCTACAATGAGCAGTTCTTC.

The chain uses TRBV19 and TRBJ1-1, with a possible D match to TRBD1 (6 bases). Per the germline V gene, CDR1 is LNHDA and CDR2 is SQIVND (reference sequence). The ends were cut back, 2 bases at V and 1 base at J, with 11 bases in the middle. There are 15 residues in the CDR3. The CDR3 loop is CASSIPRGANTEAFF. The CDR3 DNA reads TGTGCCAGTAGTATACCGAGGGGGGCGAACACTGAAGCTTTCTTT.

The chain links TRBV7-2 to TRBJ2-2, with D perhaps assigned TRBD1 or TRBD2 (5 bases each). Trimming took 5 bases from V and 4 from J, leaving 17 bases between them. The germline gives CDR1 SGHTA, CDR2 FQGNSA. The CDR3 contains 16 residues. CDR3 bases: TGTGCCAGCAGCCTGGGTGGGACCTCGGGCACCGGGGAGCTGTTTTTT. Its translation is CASSLGGTSGTGELFF.

The J gene is TRBJ1-4, the V gene TRBV6-1, with TRBD1 matching over 7 bases. This CDR3 is 15 amino acids long. The germline gives CDR1 MNHNS, CDR2 SASEGT. Germline trimming cut 5 bases from V and 5 bases from J; bases unmatched to any gene: 8. The CDR3 protein is CASSIAGGANEKLFF. DNA of the CDR3: TGTGCCAGCAGTATCGCAGGGGGGGCCAATGAAAAACTGTTTTTT.

The genes are TRBV5-1 and TRBJ1-3, with unresolved D. The CDR3 is made up of 15 amino acids. V shed 7 bases and J shed 0 bases, with 14 bases lying between them. Germline V CDR1 and CDR2: SGHRS, YFSETQ. This CDR3 reads CASRAWVSSGNTIYF. For the CDR3, the DNA is TGCGCCAGCCGAGCTTGGGTGAGCTCTGGAAACACCATATATTTT.

This rearrangement joins TRBV20-1 to TRBJ1-2; D is undetermined. This CDR3 comprises 11 residues. With 5 bases removed from V and 8 bases from J, the gap between germline ends came to 12 bases. Germline V gives CDR1 DFQATT, CDR2 SNEGSKA (reference sequence). The CDR3 DNA sequence: TGCAGTGCTGGAAATGAGCCGGGCTACACCTTC. It specifies CSAGNEPGYTF.

This chain joins TRBV4-3 and TRBJ2-1, with D tentatively TRBD2 (6 bases). This CDR3 is built from 16 residues. V was trimmed by 1 base and J by 0 bases, leaving 10 bases between them. Germline CDR1 reads LGHNA; CDR2 reads YSLEER. DNA for the CDR3: TGCGCCAGCAGCCAAGTTGACGGGAGCTCCTACAATGAGCAGTTCTTC. Encoded protein: CASSQVDGSSYNEQFF.

This clone was counted once. The CDR3 here is CASSTSGGNEQYF. The CDR3 DNA is TGTGCCAGCAGTACTAGCGGGGGGAACGAGCAGTACTTC. The rearrangement joins TRBV5-4 to TRBJ2-7; TRBD2 agrees at 12 bases. Germline V gene lookup returns CDR1 SGHNT and CDR2 YYREEE (reference sequence). J lost 5 bases, V lost 5 bases, and 2 bases had no gene match. There are 13 residues in the CDR3.